This T cell receptor beta chain emerged from a study of blood T cell repertoires in COVID-19. About the research overall: T cells, B-cell-depleted T cells, or PBMCs provided the cDNA or gDNA that served as material.

V trimming: 0 bases; J trimming: 0 bases; junction bases outside the gene matches: 8. This CDR3 is built from 19 residues. Germline-derived CDR1 and CDR2 are SGHRS and YFSETQ. The method was immunoSEQ multiplex PCR; TCRdb's version includes in-frame clones alone and lacks a portion of them. The sample holds around 300,000 clones, approximately 90% seen once. Recruits, aged roughly 18 to 90 years, lived in 20 to 30 US areas. The sample was PBMCs or T cells enriched from blood (not recorded which). This sequence was found in a woman in her sixties in a cohort exposed to, infected with or recovered from COVID-19 (not recorded which). The rearrangement links TRBV5-1 to TRBJ2-7; TRBD2 matches 14 bases. CDR3 DNA: TGCGCCAGCAGCTTGGAGGGGACTAGCGGGAGAGGGAGCTCCTACGAGCAGTACTTC. Protein sequence: CASSLEGTSGRGSSYEQYF.